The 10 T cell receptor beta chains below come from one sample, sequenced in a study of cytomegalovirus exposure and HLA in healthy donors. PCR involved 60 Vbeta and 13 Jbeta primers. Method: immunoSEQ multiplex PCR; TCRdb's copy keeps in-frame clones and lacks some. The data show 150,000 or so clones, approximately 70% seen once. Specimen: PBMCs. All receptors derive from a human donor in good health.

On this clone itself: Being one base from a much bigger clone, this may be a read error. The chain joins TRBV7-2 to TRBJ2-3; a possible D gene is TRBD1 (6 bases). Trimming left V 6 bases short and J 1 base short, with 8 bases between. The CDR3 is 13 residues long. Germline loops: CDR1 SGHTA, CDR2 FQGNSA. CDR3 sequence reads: CASRAGGTDTQYF. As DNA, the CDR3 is TGTGCCAGCAGGGCAGGGGGCACAGATACGCAGTATTTT.

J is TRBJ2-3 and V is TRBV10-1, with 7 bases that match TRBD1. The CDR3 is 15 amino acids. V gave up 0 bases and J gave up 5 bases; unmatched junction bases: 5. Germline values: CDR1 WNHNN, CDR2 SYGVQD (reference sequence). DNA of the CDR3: TGCGCCAGCAGTGAGTCGAAAGGGGGCCTAGATACGCAGTATTTT. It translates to CASSESKGGLDTQYF.

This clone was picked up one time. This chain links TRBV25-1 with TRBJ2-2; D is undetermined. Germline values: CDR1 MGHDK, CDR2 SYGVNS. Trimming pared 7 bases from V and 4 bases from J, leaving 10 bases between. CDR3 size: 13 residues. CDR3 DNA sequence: TGTGCCAGCATGGGTCAGGCCACCGGGGAGCTGTTTTTT. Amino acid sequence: CASMGQATGELFF. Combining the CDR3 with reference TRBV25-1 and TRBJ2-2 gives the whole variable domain EADIYQTPRYLVIGTGKKITLECSQTMGHDKMYWYQQDPGMELHLIHYSYGVNSTEKGDLSSESTVSRIRTEHFPLTLESARPSHTSQYLCASMGQATGELFFGEGSRLTVL.

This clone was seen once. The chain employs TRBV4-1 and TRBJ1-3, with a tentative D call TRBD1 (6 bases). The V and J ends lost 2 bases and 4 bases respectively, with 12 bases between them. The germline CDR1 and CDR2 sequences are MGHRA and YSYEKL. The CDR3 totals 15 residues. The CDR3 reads CASSQPQGFGNTIYF. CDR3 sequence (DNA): TGCGCCAGCAGCCAACCACAGGGTTTCGGAAACACCATATATTTT.

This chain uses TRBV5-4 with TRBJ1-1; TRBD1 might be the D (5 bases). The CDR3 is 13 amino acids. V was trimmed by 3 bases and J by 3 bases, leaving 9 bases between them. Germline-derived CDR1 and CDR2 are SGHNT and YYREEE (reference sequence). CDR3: CASSSGGYTEAFF. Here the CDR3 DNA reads TGTGCCAGCAGCTCGGGGGGTTACACTGAAGCTTTCTTT.

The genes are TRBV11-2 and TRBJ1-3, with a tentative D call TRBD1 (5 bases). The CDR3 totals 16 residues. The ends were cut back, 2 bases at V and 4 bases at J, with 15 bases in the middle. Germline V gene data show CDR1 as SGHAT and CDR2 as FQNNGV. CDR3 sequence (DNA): TGTGCCAGCAGCTTAATGGGGGGTACATCCGGAAACACCATATATTTT. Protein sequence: CASSLMGGTSGNTIYF.

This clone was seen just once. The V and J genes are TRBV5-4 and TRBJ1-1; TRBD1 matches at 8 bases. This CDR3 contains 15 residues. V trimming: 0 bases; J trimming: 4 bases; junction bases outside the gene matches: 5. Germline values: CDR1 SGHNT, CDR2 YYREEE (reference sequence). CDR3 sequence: CASSLVRGPSTEAFF. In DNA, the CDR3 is TGTGCCAGCAGCTTGGTCAGGGGGCCATCCACTGAAGCTTTCTTT.

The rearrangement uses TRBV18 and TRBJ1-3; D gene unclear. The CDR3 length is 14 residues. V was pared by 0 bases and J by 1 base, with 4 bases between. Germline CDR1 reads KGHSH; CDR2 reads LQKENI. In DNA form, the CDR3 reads TGTGCCAGCTCACCACCCTTTTCTGGAAACACCATATATTTT. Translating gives CASSPPFSGNTIYF. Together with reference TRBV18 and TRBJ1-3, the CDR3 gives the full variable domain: NAGVMQNPRHLVRRRGQEARLRCSPMKGHSHVYWYRQLPEEGLKFMVYLQKENIIDESGMPKERFSAEFPKEGPSILRIQQVVRGDSAAYFCASSPPFSGNTIYFGEGSWLTVV.

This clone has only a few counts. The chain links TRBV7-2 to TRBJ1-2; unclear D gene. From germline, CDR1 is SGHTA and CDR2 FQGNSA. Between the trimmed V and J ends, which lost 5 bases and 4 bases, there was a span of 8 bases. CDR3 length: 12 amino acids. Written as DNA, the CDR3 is TGTGCCAGCAGCCCGGAGATCTATGGCTACACCTTC. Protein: CASSPEIYGYTF.

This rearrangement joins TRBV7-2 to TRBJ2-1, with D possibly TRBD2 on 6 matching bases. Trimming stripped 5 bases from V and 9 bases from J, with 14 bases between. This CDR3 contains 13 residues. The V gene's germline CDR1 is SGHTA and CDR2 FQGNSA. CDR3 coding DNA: TGTGCCAGCAGCGCGTGGATGGGGGGTGAGCAGTTCTTC. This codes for CASSAWMGGEQFF.